This T cell receptor beta chain was captured by sequencing in a study of T-cell reconstitution after alpha-beta-depleted transplantation in children. This clonotype was counted many times. Its specificity is unknown. Study conclusions and caveats: One year after transplant, T-cell counts and diversity came mostly from newly produced T cells. Roughly two months post-transplant, alpha-beta T cells reportedly originated from several hundred graft clones that had expanded.

Unique molecular identifiers were incorporated when the TCRbeta library was constructed. TCRdb ran MiXCR on the PCR reads and lists one entry per CDR3 protein. The sample contains about 300,000 distinct CDR3 sequences, over 7.5% of which appear only once. Sequenced material: peripheral blood, taken 360 days after TCRalphabeta/CD19-depleted stem cell transplant. This TCR derives from a female patient aged 2-9 years who had a stem cell transplant for Fanconi anemia, so the T cells may come from the graft donor.

The CDR3: CASSYRGGLDQPQHF. Written as DNA, the CDR3 is TGTGCCAGCAGTTATAGGGGAGGGCTAGATCAGCCCCAGCATTTT. V gene TRBV6-5 combines with J gene TRBJ1-5; a possible D gene is TRBD1 (5 bases). CDR3 length equals 15 residues. CDR1 is MNHEY and CDR2 is SVGAGI in the germline V gene. V lost 3 bases and J lost 5, with 14 bases in between.